What follows are 21 T cell receptor beta chains derived from one specimen sequenced in a study of T cells in Graves' hyperthyroidism and ophthalmopathy. Researchers took RNA transcripts and amplified the TCR beta CDR3 regions from them. In the first-round RT-PCR of the TCR CDR3, the HTBI primer set was used. TCRdb re-called the multiplex PCR reads through MiXCR, storing one row per CDR3 protein. The sample holds 640,000 or so distinct CDR3 sequences, 14% to 15% seen once. Sequenced sample: blood. The source of these receptors is a woman between 40 and 50 years old with Graves' ophthalmopathy.

This chain links TRBV19 with TRBJ1-3; the D is unclear. V shed 3 bases and J shed 2 bases, with 8 bases lying between them. The germline gives CDR1 LNHDA, CDR2 SQIVND (reference sequence). The CDR3 length is 14 residues. The CDR3 sequence: CASSMSGAGNTIYF. The CDR3 DNA reads TGTGCCAGTAGTATGTCAGGAGCTGGAAACACCATATATTTT. The full variable domain, with the rest looked up from reference TRBV19 and TRBJ1-3, is DGGITQSPKYLFRKEGQNVTLSCEQNLNHDAMYWYRQDPGQGLRLIYYSQIVNDFQKGDIAEGYSVSREKKESFPLTVTSAQKNPTAFYLCASSMSGAGNTIYFGEGSWLTVV.

In regard to this clonotype: A clone one base away is much larger, so this may be a read error. The chain recombines TRBV6-5 with TRBJ1-5, with a tentative D call TRBD1 (6 bases). Germline-derived CDR1 and CDR2 are MNHEY and SVGAGI. The CDR3 is made up of 15 amino acids. V gave up 2 bases and J gave up 0 bases, with 8 bases separating them. DNA of the CDR3: TGTGCCAGCAGTTACGCAGGGGATAGCAATCAGCCCCAGCATTTT. It encodes CASSYAGDSNQPQHF.

This rearrangement joins TRBV20-1 to TRBJ2-7; weak D call: TRBD2 (6 bases). CDR3 length: 11 amino acids. CDR1 and CDR2 from the germline V gene are DFQATT and SNEGSKA (reference sequence). V was trimmed by 6 bases and J by 6 bases, leaving 12 bases between them. The CDR3: CSALPGGEQYF. The CDR3 DNA follows: TGCAGTGCCCTCCCCGGGGGCGAGCAGTACTTC.

This clonotype was counted ten times or more. This chain joins TRBV28 and TRBJ1-1; D not resolved. CDR1 is MDHEN, CDR2 SYDVKM, per germline. The CDR3 contains 15 residues. Trimming took 5 bases from V and 0 from J, leaving 13 bases between them. CDR3: CASSASVRMNTEAFF. The CDR3 coding sequence is TGTGCCAGCAGTGCCTCGGTCAGGATGAACACTGAAGCTTTCTTT.

V is TRBV28 and J is TRBJ1-1; 11 bases match TRBD1. Germline-derived CDR1 and CDR2 are MDHEN and SYDVKM. This CDR3 contains 15 residues. V shed 6 bases and J 3 bases; nucleotides not matched to a gene: 6. The CDR3 loop is CASSAGTGGHTEAFF. The CDR3 DNA reads as TGTGCCAGCAGCGCCGGGACAGGGGGACACACTGAAGCTTTCTTT.

The genes are TRBV6-2 or TRBV6-3 and TRBJ1-2; D call uncertain. Trimming removed 6 bases at V and 9 bases at J, with 20 bases between. Looked up from germline, CDR1 is MNHEY and CDR2 is SVGEGT. This CDR3 region has 14 residues. CDR3 DNA: TGTGCCAGCAGCAGGACCCCTCCAGGCCGTTGCTACACCTTC. Translated: CASSRTPPGRCYTF.

The chain carries TRBV20-1 and TRBJ2-7; 9 bases agree with TRBD2. The CDR3 extends over 15 amino acids. After removal of 5 bases from V and 5 bases from J, the junction contained 13 bases not matched to a gene. Germline V CDR1 and CDR2: DFQATT, SNEGSKA (reference sequence). The CDR3 region has the DNA TGCAGTGCTCCTCCGCCGTTAGCGGGAGACCACGAGCAGTACTTC. It encodes CSAPPPLAGDHEQYF.

This clonotype was counted at least ten times. The chain uses TRBV19 and TRBJ1-5, with unresolved D. Germline values: CDR1 LNHDA, CDR2 SQIVND (reference sequence). CDR3 length: 15 amino acids. The V end lost 3 bases, the J end lost 2 bases, and 11 bases lay between the germline ends. The CDR3 nucleotides are TGTGCCAGTAGTATGTTCAGTTTTGGCAATCAGCCCCAGCATTTT. The encoded protein is CASSMFSFGNQPQHF.

The V call is TRBV19, the J call TRBJ1-2, with 7 bases fitting TRBD1. Per germline, CDR1 LNHDA and CDR2 SQIVND (reference sequence). This CDR3 spans 14 amino acids. V dropped 6 bases and J dropped 7; count of bases not matched to a gene: 11. CDR3 coding DNA: TGTGCCAGTAGCGTCATAGGGGGCGCGGGTGGCTACACCTTC. Protein product: CASSVIGGAGGYTF.

This clonotype has at least ten counts. The V and J genes are TRBV7-9 and TRBJ1-2, with a tentative D call TRBD1 (5 bases). V was pared by 6 bases and J by 3 bases, with 11 bases between. The CDR3 is 13 residues long. The germline gives CDR1 SEHNR, CDR2 FQNEAQ (reference sequence). The DNA for the CDR3 is TGTGCCAGCAGGCGGGACGGCGACTATGGCTACACCTTC. Amino acids: CASRRDGDYGYTF.

This clonotype was observed at least ten times. V gene TRBV9 combines with J gene TRBJ2-5, with D maybe TRBD1 (6 bases). The CDR3 covers 16 residues. V was shortened by 2 bases and J by 1 base, with 15 bases between the two germline ends. From germline, CDR1 is SGDLS and CDR2 YYNGEE. The CDR3 here is CASSVGEQGFQETQYF. CDR3 DNA: TGTGCCAGCAGCGTCGGGGAACAGGGATTCCAAGAGACCCAGTACTTC.

V is TRBV19 and J is TRBJ2-7; D might be TRBD1 or TRBD2, each matching 5 bases. Germline V lookup: CDR1 LNHDA, CDR2 SQIVND (reference sequence). With 10 bases removed from V and 6 bases from J, the gap between germline ends came to 19 bases. This CDR3 is 13 amino acids long. For the CDR3, the DNA is TGTGCCATCCCGAGGGGAGATTGGATCGAGCAGTACTTC. This codes for CAIPRGDWIEQYF.

This clonotype was found many times. This chain uses TRBV28 with TRBJ2-5; D is uncertain. CDR3 length: 17 residues. V lost 5 bases, J lost 2 bases, and 21 bases lay in between. Germline-derived CDR1 and CDR2 are MDHEN and SYDVKM. The CDR3 region has the DNA TGTGCCAGCAGTACAGCCCAGGAGCCGACCCAACAAGAGACCCAGTACTTC. It translates to CASSTAQEPTQQETQYF. The whole variable domain, remainder taken from reference TRBV28 and TRBJ2-5, is DVKVTQSSRYLVKRTGEKVFLECVQDMDHENMFWYRQDPGLGLRLIYFSYDVKMKEKGDIPEGYSVSREKKERFSLILESASTNQTSMYLCASSTAQEPTQQETQYFGPGTRLLVL.

This clonotype was seen ten or more times. The V call is TRBV6-2 or TRBV6-3, the J call TRBJ1-1; 7 bases agree with TRBD1. Germline CDR1 reads MNHEY; CDR2 reads SVGEGT. J lost 9 bases, V lost 5 bases, and 15 bases had no gene match. The CDR3 extends over 15 amino acids. CDR3 residues: CASSPPDRFLEKAFF. The CDR3 DNA follows: TGTGCCAGCAGTCCCCCGGACAGGTTTTTGGAAAAAGCTTTCTTT.

This clonotype was seen ten or more times. CDR3 loop: CASSLDIWGGERGETQYF. CDR3 nucleotide sequence: TGTGCCAGCAGCTTAGATATTTGGGGAGGAGAACGAGGGGAGACCCAGTACTTC. The chain has TRBV11-1 and TRBJ2-5, with D perhaps matching TRBD2 (6 bases). Germline-derived CDR1 and CDR2 are SGHAT and FQDESV (reference sequence). With 1 base removed from V and 5 bases from J, the gap between germline ends came to 23 bases. The CDR3 has 18 residues.

This clonotype occurred a few times. This could be a read error, since a much larger clone is one nucleotide away. CDR3 in DNA: TGTGCCATCCGTGACAGATCCTACGAGCAGTTCTTC. Residues: CAIRDRSYEQFF. The chain is built from TRBV10-3 and TRBJ2-7, with D perhaps matching TRBD1 (5 bases). The J call may be in error: the DNA end matches TRBJ2-1 better. The CDR3 has 12 residues. Germline CDR1 is ENHRY and CDR2 is SYGVKD.

In its sample, this clonotype was seen a few times. The chain employs TRBV28 and TRBJ2-4; D gene unclear. The CDR3 is 13 amino acids. Germline-derived CDR1 and CDR2 are MDHEN and SYDVKM. The V end was cut by 8 bases, the J end by 5 bases, with 13 bases between. CDR3 in DNA: TGTGCCAGCGGAACGCAGCTACAAAACATTCAGTACTTC. Its translation is CASGTQLQNIQYF.

This clonotype came up many times. The gene calls are TRBV7-9 and TRBJ2-7; 9 positions agree with TRBD1. The CDR3 sequence is 12 residues long. The J segment lost 5 bases and the V segment lost 8 bases, leaving 4 bases of the junction unmatched. CDR1 is SEHNR and CDR2 is FQNEAQ in the germline V gene (reference sequence). Written as DNA, the CDR3 is TGTGCCAGCCAACAGGGGGCCAACGAGCAGTACTTC. Protein: CASQQGANEQYF.

This clonotype showed up many times. CDR3 loop: CASSFSSGSYEQYF. The CDR3 DNA sequence: TGTGCCAGCAGTTTTAGTAGCGGGAGTTACGAGCAGTACTTC. V usage is TRBV28 and J usage is TRBJ2-7; 9 bases match TRBD2. Germline trimming cut 3 bases from V and 4 bases from J; bases unmatched to any gene: 4. The CDR3 covers 14 residues. CDR1 is MDHEN and CDR2 is SYDVKM in the germline V gene.

The sample holds many counts of this clonotype. V usage is TRBV6-5 and J usage is TRBJ2-7, with 9 nucleotides matching TRBD1. The CDR3 spans 15 residues. CDR1 is MNHEY, CDR2 SVGAGI, per germline. Losses at the gene ends were 5 bases for V and 7 bases for J; bases not matched to a gene: 12. In DNA form, the CDR3 reads TGTGCCAGCAGTCCCCGGACAGGGGATAGTGGGGAGCAGTACTTC. It yields the protein CASSPRTGDSGEQYF.

This clonotype came up many times. The gene calls are TRBV29-1 and TRBJ1-2, with D possibly being TRBD1 (5 bases). This CDR3 has 13 amino acids. Between the trimmed V and J ends, which lost 4 bases and 8 bases, there was a span of 17 bases. Germline CDR1 and CDR2: SQVTM and ANQGSEA. The CDR3 nucleotides read TGCAGCGTTGGGGCCCAGTGGGGCGGAGGCTACACCTTC. Translated, it gives CSVGAQWGGGYTF.